These T cell receptor beta chains were read from a single sample in a study of blood T cells in healthy people across ages. TCRdb re-analysed the 5' RACE reads in MiXCR, keeping a single row per CDR3 protein. The sample includes around 1,600,000 distinct CDR3 sequences, approximately 42% seen only once; the top ten take 4%. What was sequenced was blood. The receptors were gathered from a woman between 18 and 29 years old in good health. Both conserved end residues are part of each CDR3.

>TRBV20-1|TRBJ2-3
CSAPVRPTDTQYF
>TRBV27|TRBJ1-6
CASTPGRTYPINSPLHF
>TRBV20-1|TRBJ2-7
CSARISSAGRGYGEQYF
>TRBV4-3|TRBJ2-3
CASSLKSGGQYF
>TRBV27|TRBJ2-7
CASSLGLGVFHEQYF
>TRBV20-1|TRBJ2-3
CSAGTSPDTQYF
>TRBV11-2|TRBJ1-1
CASSSTTLNTEAFF
>TRBV7-3|TRBJ2-1
CASSQVRTTGNEQFF
>TRBV11-1|.
CASSFGTSWETQYF
>TRBV6-6|TRBJ2-2
CASSYAGVNTGELFF
>TRBV7-9|TRBJ2-1
CACSRRREAYNEQFF
>TRBV7-3|TRBJ2-4
CASSLVGGAYNEQYF
>TRBV4-3|TRBJ1-1
CASSRGQGPDKAFF
>TRBV7-6|TRBJ2-2
CASSFRDRGRSGELFF
>TRBV20-1|TRBJ2-3
CSATGTTTQYF
>TRBV7-2|TRBJ2-1
CASSFAGYNEQFF
>TRBV5-1|TRBJ2-1
CASSLAAGVGNVQFF
>TRBV20-1|TRBJ2-1
CSASLPGSGGTDNEQFF
>TRBV7-2|TRBJ1-2
CASSLGAGSNAGGYTF
>TRBV6-2/TRBV6-3|TRBJ2-7
CASSQRSARYF
>TRBV6-5|TRBJ2-1
CACSYSTGNEQFF
>TRBV28|TRBJ1-1
CASSLPSRSPRAFF
>TRBV3-1|TRBJ2-1
CASSQDIGKSGRFSYNEQFF
>TRBV4-3|TRBJ2-6
CASSQSGANVLTF
>TRBV6-2/TRBV6-3|TRBJ2-7
CASSYGRTYEQYF
>TRBV6-5|TRBJ2-1
CASSYRGGDEQFF
>TRBV7-9|TRBJ1-2
CASSLAPEYGYTF
>TRBV6-2/TRBV6-3|.
CASSYSWKTQYF
>TRBV9|TRBJ1-6
CASSGWTHNSPLHF
>TRBV4-2|TRBJ2-5
CASSQVGTNNQEAQYF
>TRBV7-9|TRBJ1-5
CASSHSGRGYSNQPQHF
>TRBV4-2|TRBJ2-3
CASSRQAGSTDTQYF
>TRBV6-1|TRBJ1-5
CASSGPLQGIRNQPQHF
>TRBV6-5|TRBJ2-7
CASRVTGSTYEQYF
>TRBV2|TRBJ1-6
CASSALGRRDAPPHF
>TRBV27|TRBJ2-7
CASSWGTGGSYEQYF
>TRBV9|TRBJ2-3
CASSVEGSGASTDTQYF
>TRBV20-1|TRBJ2-7
CSARPPLGGYEQYF
>TRBV29-1|TRBJ1-2
CSVEIPQAAYGYTF
>TRBV12-3/TRBV12-4|TRBJ2-1
CASRPSGWYEQFF
>TRBV7-6|.
CTSSSLEASGSHYEQYF
>TRBV5-6|TRBJ2-1
CASTRDLAYNEQFF
>TRBV20-1|.
CSARAYRTREQETQYF
>TRBV6-1|TRBJ2-1
CASREAGGPYNEQFF
>TRBV9|TRBJ2-5
CASSASTDEQYF
>TRBV29-1|TRBJ2-5
CSVTGLAGRSYNEQYF
>TRBV7-9|TRBJ2-5
CASSLNKTQYF
>TRBV18|.
CASSPPQGQGKTQYF
>TRBV20-1|TRBJ2-3
CSASHRRGDTDTQYF
>TRBV29-1|TRBJ2-1
CSAKRTVGGEQFF
>TRBV10-3|TRBJ2-1
CAISEEGYNEQFF
>TRBV29-1|TRBJ2-3
CSVATGNPDTQYF
>TRBV12-3/TRBV12-4|TRBJ2-3
CASSDRVASTDTQYF
>TRBV12-5|TRBJ2-3
CASGLHTGVGTDTQYF